This TCR beta chain was documented in a study of T-cell reconstitution after alpha-beta-depleted transplantation in children. This clonotype came up a few times. At one end, the junction sequence differs from germline, possibly due to a read error. The CDR3 sequence is 14 residues long. Germline V gene lookup returns CDR1 SGHRS and CDR2 YFSETQ. The TCRbeta library was prepared with unique molecular identifiers. TCRdb re-called the PCR reads with MiXCR, one entry per CDR3 protein. In the table there are about 980,000 distinct CDR3 sequences, about 29% of which are singletons. The material sequenced was PBMCs, mostly from graft donor cells, taken 360 days after TCRalphabeta/CD19-depleted stem cell transplant. J is TRBJ2-1 and V is TRBV5-1; 7 bases align to TRBD2. This receptor was identified in a boy under two years old who had a stem cell transplant for SCID, so the T cells may come from the graft donor. The CDR3 coding sequence is TGCGCCAGCCGCTTGACAGCGGGGAATCATGAGCAGTTCTTC. It is translated as CASRLTAGNHEQFF.